Following are 4 T cell receptor beta chains from one sample sequenced in a study of blood T cell repertoires in COVID-19. TCRdb's table, derived via immunoSEQ multiplex PCR, lists solely in-frame clones and lacks some. The sample has a few hundred thousand clones, less than 90% seen once. Sequenced sample: PBMCs or T cells enriched from blood (not recorded which). These receptor sequences come from a young woman who had recovered from COVID-19.

V and J are TRBV9 and TRBJ2-1; possibly TRBD1 for D (5 bases). CDR1 is SGDLS, CDR2 YYNGEE, per germline. The length of the CDR3 is 18 residues. Trimming shortened V by 0 bases and J by 5 bases, and 21 bases separated the two germline ends. CDR3 nucleotide sequence: TGTGCCAGCAGCGTAGACACAGGAAGGGGTGTAGGCAACAATGAGCAGTTCTTC. Translation: CASSVDTGRGVGNNEQFF.

This chain links TRBV18 with TRBJ1-6, with 7 bases identical to TRBD1. This CDR3 has 17 residues. Losses at the gene ends were 2 bases for V and 4 bases for J; bases not matched to a gene: 8. CDR1 and CDR2 from the germline V gene are KGHSH and LQKENI. CDR3 nucleotides: TGTGCCAGCTCACCATCTGTTAACAGGGGATATAATTCACCCCTCCACTTT. This codes for CASSPSVNRGYNSPLHF.

This chain uses TRBV12-5 with TRBJ2-1; 8 bases line up with TRBD1. This CDR3 comprises 17 residues. CDR1 and CDR2 from the germline V gene are LGHNT and FRNRAP. V dropped 2 bases and J dropped 7; count of bases not matched to a gene: 13. The CDR3 region has the DNA TGTGCTAGTGGTTTGAGGGTGCCGGGACAGGCCGGTAATGAGCAGTTCTTC. Translating gives CASGLRVPGQAGNEQFF. Based on the CDR3 plus reference TRBV12-5 and TRBJ2-1, the full variable domain is DARVTQTPRHKVTEMGQEVTMRCQPILGHNTVFWYRQTMMQGLELLAYFRNRAPLDDSGMPKDRFSAEMPDATLATLKIQPSEPRDSAVYFCASGLRVPGQAGNEQFFGPGTRLTVL.

The genes are TRBV9 and TRBJ1-1; 7 bases are shared with TRBD1. Trimming took 4 bases from V and 5 from J; bases not matched to a gene: 11. CDR1 is SGDLS, CDR2 YYNGEE, per germline. This CDR3 comprises 15 residues. The CDR3 nucleotides are TGTGCCAGCAGCCGAGAGGAAGGGGGCTGGACTGAAGCTTTCTTT. Encoded protein: CASSREEGGWTEAFF.